This T cell receptor (beta chain) was profiled in a study of T-cell reconstitution after alpha-beta-depleted transplantation in children. Unique molecular identifiers were used in preparing the TCRbeta library. TCRdb independently ran MiXCR on the PCR reads; one entry per CDR3 protein. Here the sample spans 500,000 or so distinct CDR3 sequences, around a third being singletons. A few counts support this clonotype. The CDR3 has 13 amino acids. The V gene's germline CDR1 is SGHTA and CDR2 FQGNSA. The junction had 3 bases not matched to a gene; V was cut back by 6 bases and J by 3 bases. This receptor was identified in a human donor who donated a stem cell graft to a child with aplastic anemia. The source material was PBMCs from the stem cell graft donor, sampled from the stem cell graft. The chain recombines TRBV7-2 with TRBJ2-3; TRBD2 agrees at 7 bases. The CDR3 DNA sequence: TGTGCCAGCAGACGGGAGGCGACAGATACGCAGTATTTT. This codes for CASRREATDTQYF.